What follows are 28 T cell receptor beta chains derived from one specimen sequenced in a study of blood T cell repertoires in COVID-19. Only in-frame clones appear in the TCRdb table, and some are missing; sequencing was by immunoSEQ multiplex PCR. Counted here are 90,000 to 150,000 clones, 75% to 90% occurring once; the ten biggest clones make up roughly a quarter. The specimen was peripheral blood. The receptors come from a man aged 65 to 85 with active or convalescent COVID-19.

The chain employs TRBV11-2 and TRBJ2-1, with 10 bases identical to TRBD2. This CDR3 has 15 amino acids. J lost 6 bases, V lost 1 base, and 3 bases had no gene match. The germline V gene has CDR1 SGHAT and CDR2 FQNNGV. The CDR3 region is CASSLGAGGTNEQFF. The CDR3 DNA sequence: TGTGCCAGCAGCTTAGGAGCGGGAGGGACCAATGAGCAGTTCTTC. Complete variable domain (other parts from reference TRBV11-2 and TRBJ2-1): EAGVAQSPRYKIIEKRQSVAFWCNPISGHATLYWYQQILGQGPKLLIQFQNNGVVDDSQLPKDRFSAERLKGVDSTLKIQPAKLEDSAVYLCASSLGAGGTNEQFFGPGTRLTVL.

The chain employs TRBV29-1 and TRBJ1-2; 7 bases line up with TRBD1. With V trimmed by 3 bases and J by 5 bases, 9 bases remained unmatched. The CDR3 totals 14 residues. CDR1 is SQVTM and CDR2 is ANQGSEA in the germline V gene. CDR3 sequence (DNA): TGCAGCGTTGAGGGAAGGGGGCGCCTTTATGGCTACACCTTC. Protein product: CSVEGRGRLYGYTF. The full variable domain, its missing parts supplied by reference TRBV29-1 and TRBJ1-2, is SAVISQKPSRDICQRGTSLTIQCQVDSQVTMMFWYRQQPGQSLTLIATANQGSEATYESGFVIDKFPISRPNLTFSTLTVSNMSPEDSSIYLCSVEGRGRLYGYTFGSGTRLTVV.

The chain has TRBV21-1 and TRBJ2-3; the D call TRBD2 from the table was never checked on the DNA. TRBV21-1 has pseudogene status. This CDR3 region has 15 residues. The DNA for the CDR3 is TGTGCCAGCAGCATGAGGCGGAATTGCACAGATACGCAGTATTTT. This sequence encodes CASSMRRNCTDTQYF.

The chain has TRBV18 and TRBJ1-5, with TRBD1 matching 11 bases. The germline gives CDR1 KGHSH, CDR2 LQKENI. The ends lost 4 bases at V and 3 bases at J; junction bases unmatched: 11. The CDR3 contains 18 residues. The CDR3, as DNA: TGTGCCAGCTCACGGAGTTGGACAGGGGGCCAAAACAATCAGCCCCAGCATTTT. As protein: CASSRSWTGGQNNQPQHF.

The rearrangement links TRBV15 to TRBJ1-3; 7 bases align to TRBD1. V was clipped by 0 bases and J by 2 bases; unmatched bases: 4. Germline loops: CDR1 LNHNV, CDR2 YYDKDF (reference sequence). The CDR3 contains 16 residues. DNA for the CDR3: TGTGCCACCAGCAGAGACAGGGGGGTTGCTGGAAACACCATATATTTT. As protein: CATSRDRGVAGNTIYF.

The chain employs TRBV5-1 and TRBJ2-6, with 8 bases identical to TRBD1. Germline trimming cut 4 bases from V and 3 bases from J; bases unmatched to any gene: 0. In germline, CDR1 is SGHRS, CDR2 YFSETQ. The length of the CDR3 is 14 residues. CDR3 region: CASSGQGGANVLTF. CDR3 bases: TGCGCCAGCAGCGGACAGGGTGGGGCCAACGTCCTGACTTTC.

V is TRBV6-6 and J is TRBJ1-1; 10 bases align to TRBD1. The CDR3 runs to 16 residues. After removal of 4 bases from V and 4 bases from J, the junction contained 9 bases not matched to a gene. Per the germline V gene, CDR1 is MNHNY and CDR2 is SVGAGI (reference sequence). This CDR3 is CASSSPGQGRVTEAFF. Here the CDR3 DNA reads TGTGCCAGCAGTTCGCCGGGACAGGGGAGGGTCACTGAAGCTTTCTTT.

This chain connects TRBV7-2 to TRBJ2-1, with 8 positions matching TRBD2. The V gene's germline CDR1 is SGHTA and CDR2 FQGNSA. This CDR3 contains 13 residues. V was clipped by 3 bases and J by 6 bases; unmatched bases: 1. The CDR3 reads CASSFGLANEQFF. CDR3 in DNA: TGTGCCAGCAGCTTCGGACTAGCCAATGAGCAGTTCTTC.

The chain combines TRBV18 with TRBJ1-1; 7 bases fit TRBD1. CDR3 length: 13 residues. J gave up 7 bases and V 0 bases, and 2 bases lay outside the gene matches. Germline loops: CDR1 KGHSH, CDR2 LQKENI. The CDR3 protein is CASSPPTGLEAFF. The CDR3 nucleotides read TGTGCCAGCTCACCACCGACAGGGCTTGAAGCTTTCTTT.

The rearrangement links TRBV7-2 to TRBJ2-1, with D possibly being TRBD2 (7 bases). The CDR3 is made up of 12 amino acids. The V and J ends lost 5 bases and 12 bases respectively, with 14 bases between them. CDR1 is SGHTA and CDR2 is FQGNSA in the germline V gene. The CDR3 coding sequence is TGTGCCAGCAGCCCGGGGGGCCCTTGGCAGTTCTTC. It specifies CASSPGGPWQFF.

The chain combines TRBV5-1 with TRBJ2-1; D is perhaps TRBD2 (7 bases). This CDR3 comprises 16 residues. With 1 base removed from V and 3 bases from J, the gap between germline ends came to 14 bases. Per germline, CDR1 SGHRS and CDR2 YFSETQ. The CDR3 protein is CASSLRGDYLYNEQFF. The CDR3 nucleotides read TGCGCCAGCAGCTTGAGGGGGGACTACCTCTACAATGAGCAGTTCTTC. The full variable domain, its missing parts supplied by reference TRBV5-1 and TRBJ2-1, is KAGVTQTPRYLIKTRGQQVTLSCSPISGHRSVSWYQQTPGQGLQFLFEYFSETQRNKGNFPGRFSGRQFSNSRSEMNVSTLELGDSALYLCASSLRGDYLYNEQFFGPGTRLTVL.

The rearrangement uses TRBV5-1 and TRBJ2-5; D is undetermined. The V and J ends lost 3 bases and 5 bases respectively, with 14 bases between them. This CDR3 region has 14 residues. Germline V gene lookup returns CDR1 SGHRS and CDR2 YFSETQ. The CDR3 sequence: CASSSAHAQETQYF. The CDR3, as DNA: TGCGCCAGCAGCTCCGCCCACGCCCAGGAGACCCAGTACTTC.

The CDR3 coding sequence is TGCGCCAGCAGCTTACAAGAGAACACTGAAGCTTTCTTT. Translated, it gives CASSLQENTEAFF. The genes are TRBV5-1 and TRBJ1-1; D is uncertain. The CDR3 length is 13 residues. Trimming stripped 2 bases from V and 1 base from J, with 6 bases between. Germline V gene sequence: CDR1 SGHRS, CDR2 YFSETQ.

CDR3 amino acids: CASRREREGTDTQYF. The CDR3 nucleotides are TGCGCCAGCAGAAGGGAGCGGGAGGGCACAGATACGCAGTATTTT. The chain uses TRBV10-2 and TRBJ2-3; TRBD2 agrees at 9 bases. CDR1 and CDR2 (germline): WSHSY, SAAADI. Trimming cost V 6 bases and J 1 base; bases outside gene matches: 5. The CDR3 extends over 15 amino acids.

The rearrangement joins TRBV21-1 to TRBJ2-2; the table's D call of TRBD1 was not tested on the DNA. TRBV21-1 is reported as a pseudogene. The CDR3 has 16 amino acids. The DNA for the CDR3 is TGTGCCAGCCCAGGACAGAACCTACATAACACCGGGGAGCTGTTTTTT. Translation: CASPGQNLHNTGELFF.

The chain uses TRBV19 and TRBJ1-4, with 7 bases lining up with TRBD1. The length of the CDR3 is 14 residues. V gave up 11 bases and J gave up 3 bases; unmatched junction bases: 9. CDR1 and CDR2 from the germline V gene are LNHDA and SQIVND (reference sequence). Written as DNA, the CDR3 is TGTGCCGCAAGAGGGGGCAAGTCTAATGAAAAACTGTTTTTT. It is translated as CAARGGKSNEKLFF.

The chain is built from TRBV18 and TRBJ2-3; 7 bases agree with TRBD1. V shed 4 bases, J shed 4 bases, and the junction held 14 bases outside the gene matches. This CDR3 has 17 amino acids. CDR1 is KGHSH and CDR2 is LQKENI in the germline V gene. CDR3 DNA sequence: TGTGCCAGCTCACGTACCACAGACAGGGCCGGGGCAGATACGCAGTATTTT. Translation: CASSRTTDRAGADTQYF.

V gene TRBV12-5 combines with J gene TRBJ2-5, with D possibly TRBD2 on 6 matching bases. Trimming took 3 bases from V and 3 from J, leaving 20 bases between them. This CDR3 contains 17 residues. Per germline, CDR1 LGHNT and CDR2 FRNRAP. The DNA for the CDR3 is TGTGCTAGTGGTTTATCTTTCTTCGACGGGAGCGAAGAGACCCAGTACTTC. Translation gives CASGLSFFDGSEETQYF.

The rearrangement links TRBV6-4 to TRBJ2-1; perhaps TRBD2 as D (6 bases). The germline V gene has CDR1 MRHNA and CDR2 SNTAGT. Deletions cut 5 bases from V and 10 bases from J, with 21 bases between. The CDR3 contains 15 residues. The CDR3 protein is CASSSRDSPGGEQFF. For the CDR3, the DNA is TGTGCCAGCAGTTCCCGGGACTCTCCCGGCGGGGAGCAGTTCTTC.

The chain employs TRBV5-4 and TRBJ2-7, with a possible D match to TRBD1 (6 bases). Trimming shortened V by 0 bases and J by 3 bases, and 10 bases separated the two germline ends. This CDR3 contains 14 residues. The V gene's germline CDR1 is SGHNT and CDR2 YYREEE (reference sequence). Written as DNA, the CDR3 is TGTGCCAGCAGCTTGGCCGGACAGTTCTACGAGCAGTACTTC. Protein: CASSLAGQFYEQYF.

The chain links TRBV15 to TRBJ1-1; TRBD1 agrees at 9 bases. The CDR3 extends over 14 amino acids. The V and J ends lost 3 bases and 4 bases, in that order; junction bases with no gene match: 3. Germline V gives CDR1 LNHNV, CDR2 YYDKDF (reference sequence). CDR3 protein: CATSSGTGSTEAFF. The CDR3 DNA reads TGTGCCACCAGCAGTGGGACAGGGAGCACTGAAGCTTTCTTT.

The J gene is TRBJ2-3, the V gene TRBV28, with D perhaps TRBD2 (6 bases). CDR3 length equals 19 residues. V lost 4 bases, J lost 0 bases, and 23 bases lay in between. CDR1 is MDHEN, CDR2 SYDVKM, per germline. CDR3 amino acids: CASSSFRSTEGSSTDTQYF. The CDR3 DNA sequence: TGTGCCAGCAGTTCCTTTCGGAGCACGGAGGGATCAAGCACAGATACGCAGTATTTT.

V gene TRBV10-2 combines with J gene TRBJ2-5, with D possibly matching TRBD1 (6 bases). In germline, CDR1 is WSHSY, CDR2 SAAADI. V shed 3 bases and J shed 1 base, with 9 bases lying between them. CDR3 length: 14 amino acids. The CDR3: CASSEGQPQETQYF. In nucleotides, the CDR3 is TGCGCCAGCAGTGAAGGACAGCCCCAAGAGACCCAGTACTTC.

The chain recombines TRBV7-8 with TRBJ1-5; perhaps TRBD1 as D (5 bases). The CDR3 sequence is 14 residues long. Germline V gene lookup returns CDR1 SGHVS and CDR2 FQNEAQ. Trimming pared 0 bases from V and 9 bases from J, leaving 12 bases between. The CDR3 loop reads CASSLAGGIRPQHF. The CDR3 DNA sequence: TGTGCCAGCAGCTTAGCTGGGGGGATCAGGCCCCAGCATTTT.

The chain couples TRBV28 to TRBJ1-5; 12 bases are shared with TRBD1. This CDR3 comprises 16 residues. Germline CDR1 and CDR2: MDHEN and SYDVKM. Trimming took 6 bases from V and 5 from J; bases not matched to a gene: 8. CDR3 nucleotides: TGTGCCAGCAGCTCGGGACAGGGGGCAATCGATCAGCCCCAGCATTTT. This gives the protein CASSSGQGAIDQPQHF.

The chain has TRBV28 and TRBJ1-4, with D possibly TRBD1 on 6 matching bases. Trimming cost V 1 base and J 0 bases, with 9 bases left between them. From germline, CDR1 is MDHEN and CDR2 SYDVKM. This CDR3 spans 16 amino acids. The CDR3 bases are TGTGCCAGCAGTTTATTAGGGGGGGCAACTAATGAAAAACTGTTTTTT. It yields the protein CASSLLGGATNEKLFF.

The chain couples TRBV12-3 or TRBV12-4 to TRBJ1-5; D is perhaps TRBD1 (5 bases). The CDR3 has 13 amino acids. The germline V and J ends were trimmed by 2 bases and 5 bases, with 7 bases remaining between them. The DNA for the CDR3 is TGTGCCAGCAGTTTACCAGGGTATCAGCCCCAGCATTTT. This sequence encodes CASSLPGYQPQHF.

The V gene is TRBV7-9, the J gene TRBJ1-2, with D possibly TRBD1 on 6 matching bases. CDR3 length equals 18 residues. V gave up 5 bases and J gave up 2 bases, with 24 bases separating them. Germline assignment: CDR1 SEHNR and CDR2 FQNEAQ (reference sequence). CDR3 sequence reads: CASSPGGDNRASNYGYTF. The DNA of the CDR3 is TGTGCCAGCAGCCCGGGGGGGGACAACCGAGCCTCCAACTATGGCTACACCTTC.